This T cell receptor (beta chain) was profiled in a study of shared clonotypes between healthy human individuals. Generated by immunoSEQ multiplex PCR, the TCRdb table keeps only in-frame clones and is missing some. Of approximately 710,000 clones listed, 80% to 95% are singletons. Trimming at V came to 4 bases and at J to 2 bases, leaving 4 bases not matched to a gene. The CDR3 has 15 residues. Germline values: CDR1 SEHNR, CDR2 FQNEAQ (reference sequence). This TCR was sampled from a man aged 18 to 30 in good health. Some clones in this sample may be carry-over from other donors' samples. Source material: memory CD8+ T cells from PBMCs. The subset denotes: CD45RO+ cells pooled with CCR7-negative TemRA cells. The chain has TRBV7-9 and TRBJ2-1; TRBD1 matches at 8 bases. CDR3 sequence: CASSSPGQAYNEQFF. DNA of the CDR3: TGTGCCAGCAGCTCGCCGGGACAGGCCTACAATGAGCAGTTCTTC.